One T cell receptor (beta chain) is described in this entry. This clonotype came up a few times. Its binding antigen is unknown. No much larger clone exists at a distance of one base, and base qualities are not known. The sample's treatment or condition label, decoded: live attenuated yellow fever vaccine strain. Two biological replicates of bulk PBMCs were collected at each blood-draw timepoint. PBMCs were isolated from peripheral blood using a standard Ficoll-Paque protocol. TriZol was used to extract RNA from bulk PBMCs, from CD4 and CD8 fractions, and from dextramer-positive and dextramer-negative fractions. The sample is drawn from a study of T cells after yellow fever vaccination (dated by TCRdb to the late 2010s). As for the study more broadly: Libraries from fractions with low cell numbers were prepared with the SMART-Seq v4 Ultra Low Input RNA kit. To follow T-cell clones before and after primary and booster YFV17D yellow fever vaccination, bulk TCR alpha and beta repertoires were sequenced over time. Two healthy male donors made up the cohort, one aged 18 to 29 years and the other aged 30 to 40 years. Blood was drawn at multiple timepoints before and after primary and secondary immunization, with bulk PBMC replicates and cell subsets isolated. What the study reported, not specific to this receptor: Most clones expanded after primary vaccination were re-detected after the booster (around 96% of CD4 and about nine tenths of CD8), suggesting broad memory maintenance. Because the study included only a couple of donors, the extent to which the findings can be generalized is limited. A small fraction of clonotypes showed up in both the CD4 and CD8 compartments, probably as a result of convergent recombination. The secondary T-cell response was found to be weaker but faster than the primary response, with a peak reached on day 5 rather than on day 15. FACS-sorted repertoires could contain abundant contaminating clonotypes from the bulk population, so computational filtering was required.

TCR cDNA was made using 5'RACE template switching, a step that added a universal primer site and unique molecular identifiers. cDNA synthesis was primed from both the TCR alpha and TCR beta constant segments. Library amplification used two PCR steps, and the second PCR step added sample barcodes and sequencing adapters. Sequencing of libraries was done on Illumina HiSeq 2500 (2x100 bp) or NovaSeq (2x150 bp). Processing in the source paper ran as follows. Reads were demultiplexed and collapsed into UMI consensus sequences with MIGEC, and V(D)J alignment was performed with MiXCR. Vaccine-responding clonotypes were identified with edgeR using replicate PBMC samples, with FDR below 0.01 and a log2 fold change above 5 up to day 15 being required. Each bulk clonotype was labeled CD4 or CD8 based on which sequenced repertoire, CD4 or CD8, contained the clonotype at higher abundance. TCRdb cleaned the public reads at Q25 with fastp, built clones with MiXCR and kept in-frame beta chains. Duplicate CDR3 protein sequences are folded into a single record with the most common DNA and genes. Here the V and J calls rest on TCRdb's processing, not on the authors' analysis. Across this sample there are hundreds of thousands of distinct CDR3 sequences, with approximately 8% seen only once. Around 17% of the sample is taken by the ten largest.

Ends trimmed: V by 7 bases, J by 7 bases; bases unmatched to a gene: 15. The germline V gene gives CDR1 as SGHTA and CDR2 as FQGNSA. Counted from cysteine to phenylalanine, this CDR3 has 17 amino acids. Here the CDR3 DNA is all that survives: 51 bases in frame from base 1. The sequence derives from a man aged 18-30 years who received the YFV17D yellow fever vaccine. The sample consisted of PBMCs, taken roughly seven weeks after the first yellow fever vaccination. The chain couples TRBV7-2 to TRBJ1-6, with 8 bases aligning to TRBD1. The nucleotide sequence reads TGTGCCAGCAACATCTCACACAGAGGGACAGGCAATTCACCCCTCCACTTT. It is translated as CASNISHRGTGNSPLHF.